A selection of T cell receptor beta chains follows, all from one sample in a study of blood T cells in healthy people across ages. Using its own MiXCR run on the 5' RACE reads, TCRdb lists one record per CDR3 protein. The repertoire has approximately 690,000 distinct CDR3 sequences, about 54% of them found once; the top ten carry around 37%. Specimen: blood. The receptors here all came from a man aged 55 to 70 in good health. CDR3s leave out the opening cysteine and the closing phenylalanine or tryptophan.

CDR3aa	j_gene	v_gene
ASSVATGGRGEQY	TRBJ2-7	TRBV9
ASSPTGVVNEQF	TRBJ2-1	TRBV5-1
ASSHPRADEQY	TRBJ2-7	TRBV4-1
ASTKSGGSQETQY	TRBJ2-5	TRBV6-5
ASSWDLTGNT	TRBJ1-2	TRBV12-3/TRBV12-4
ASSYSGTIYNEQF	TRBJ2-1	TRBV6-5
ASSTGTVSYNEQY	TRBJ2-7	TRBV7-2
ASRAGGRTGELF	TRBJ2-2	TRBV27
ASRRDGVSYEQY	TRBJ2-7	TRBV6-1
ASSKGLAGGRETQY	TRBJ2-5	TRBV6-1
SAATGTTYNEQF	TRBJ2-1	TRBV20-1
ATSRDRAGAYSNQPQH	TRBJ1-5	TRBV15
ASSLSRDPRGTQY	.	TRBV27
SFSGVQETQY	TRBJ2-5	TRBV29-1
AIRNRQTGGMDEQY	TRBJ2-7	TRBV10-3
ASSRGGPATDTQY	TRBJ2-3	TRBV11-2
ASSQGRGTDPNYGYT	TRBJ1-2	TRBV14
ASSELAGGTSEQF	TRBJ2-1	TRBV25-1
SAMAPEPYEQY	.	TRBV20-1
ASSQGGQGSEKLF	TRBJ1-4	TRBV4-1